This passage covers 16 T cell receptor beta chains from one sample sequenced in a study of blood T cell repertoires in COVID-19. Only in-frame clones appear in the TCRdb table, and some are missing; sequencing was by immunoSEQ multiplex PCR. The sample holds almost 250,000 clones, approximately 85% seen once. The material sequenced was peripheral blood. Receptors were obtained from an elderly woman with COVID-19, enrolled during active disease.

J is TRBJ1-5 and V is TRBV19, with D maybe TRBD1 (5 bases). V was trimmed by 5 bases and J by 0 bases, leaving 11 bases between them. Germline values: CDR1 LNHDA, CDR2 SQIVND (reference sequence). The CDR3 has 15 amino acids. The CDR3 DNA sequence: TGTGCCAGTAGTTTTAGACAGTCTAGCAATCAGCCCCAGCATTTT. Translation: CASSFRQSSNQPQHF.

The sample holds a few counts of this clone. The J gene is TRBJ2-7, the V gene TRBV6-2 or TRBV6-3; 7 bases fit TRBD1. The germline V gene encodes CDR1 MNHEY and CDR2 SVGEGT. With 3 bases clipped from V and 2 bases from J, the junction kept 4 bases outside the gene matches. The CDR3 has 14 residues. The CDR3 protein is CASSYRTGPYEQYV. CDR3 in DNA: TGTGCCAGCAGTTATAGGACAGGCCCCTACGAGCAGTACGTC.

This chain links TRBV9 with TRBJ1-6, with D perhaps matching TRBD1 (6 bases). V was clipped by 5 bases and J by 7 bases, with 16 bases between them. The CDR3 spans 15 residues. Germline V gene data show CDR1 as SGDLS and CDR2 as YYNGEE. The CDR3 loop is CASSADPQGNSPLHF. CDR3 coding DNA: TGTGCCAGCAGTGCGGACCCGCAGGGGAATTCACCCCTCCACTTT.

The rearrangement uses TRBV12-3 or TRBV12-4 and TRBJ1-5, with D perhaps matching TRBD1 (5 bases). V shed 5 bases and J shed 4 bases, with 9 bases lying between them. This CDR3 has 13 residues. The CDR3 spells CASSPAGNQPQHF. The CDR3, as DNA: TGTGCCAGCAGTCCCGCAGGGAATCAGCCCCAGCATTTT.

This clone was picked up one time. J is TRBJ1-2 and V is TRBV5-4; TRBD1 is a possible D gene (6 bases). The germline V gene has CDR1 SGHNT and CDR2 YYREEE (reference sequence). CDR3 length: 13 amino acids. Trimming cost V 2 bases and J 9 bases, with 14 bases left between them. This CDR3 is CASSFGTPESYTF. CDR3 coding DNA: TGTGCCAGCAGCTTCGGGACACCGGAGAGCTACACCTTC.

The rearrangement joins TRBV28 to TRBJ1-1; D not resolved. The length of the CDR3 is 13 residues. Germline-derived CDR1 and CDR2 are MDHEN and SYDVKM. Trimming removed 7 bases from V and 2 bases from J, with 11 bases in between. Written as DNA, the CDR3 is TGTGCCAGCATGACGGCGGCAAACACTGAAGCTTTCTTT. It is translated as CASMTAANTEAFF.

The genes are TRBV2 and TRBJ1-5; D gene unclear. The CDR3 extends over 14 amino acids. Between the trimmed V and J ends, which lost 3 bases and 4 bases, there was a span of 10 bases. Germline V gives CDR1 SNHLY, CDR2 FYNNEI. The CDR3 DNA follows: TGTGCCAGCAGTGAGAATCGGGAAAATCAGCCCCAGCATTTT. Residues: CASSENRENQPQHF.

The V gene is TRBV19, the J gene TRBJ1-3, with TRBD1 as a possible D gene (5 bases). This CDR3 has 16 residues. V was clipped by 6 bases and J by 0 bases, with 15 bases between them. Per the germline V gene, CDR1 is LNHDA and CDR2 is SQIVND (reference sequence). The CDR3: CASSFTGPFSGNTIYF. Here the CDR3 DNA reads TGTGCCAGTAGCTTTACAGGACCCTTCTCTGGAAACACCATATATTTT.

The CDR3 nucleotides are TGTGCCAGCAGCATAAGGACAGGGTTGTACGAGCAGTACTTC. Protein: CASSIRTGLYEQYF. The V and J genes are TRBV5-4 and TRBJ2-7; 8 bases are a match to TRBD1. This CDR3 contains 14 residues. V lost 4 bases to trimming and J lost 4 bases; unmatched junction nucleotides: 7. Looked up from germline, CDR1 is SGHNT and CDR2 is YYREEE (reference sequence).

Note on this clone: Different DNA sequences within this sample yield the same CDR3. The gene calls are TRBV29-1 and TRBJ2-2; 12 nucleotides match TRBD2. This CDR3 has 15 amino acids. V lost 4 bases, J lost 4 bases, and 4 bases stayed unmatched. Per germline, CDR1 SQVTM and CDR2 ANQGSEA. The CDR3 nucleotides are TGCAGCGTTGGTGGACTAGCGGGGCGCACCGGGGAGCTGTTTTTT. Translating it yields CSVGGLAGRTGELFF.

The sample holds one count of this clone. V and J are TRBV4-3 and TRBJ2-6; 10 positions agree with TRBD1. In germline, CDR1 is LGHNA, CDR2 YSLEER. J was trimmed by 4 bases and V by 1 base; bases with no gene match: 7. The CDR3 sequence is 18 residues long. CDR3 region: CASSQVGTGALGANVLTF. CDR3 DNA sequence: TGCGCCAGCAGCCAAGTGGGGACAGGGGCATTGGGGGCCAACGTCCTGACTTTC.

The V gene is TRBV10-3, the J gene TRBJ2-3, with TRBD2 matching 8 bases. The CDR3 spans 14 residues. Germline V gives CDR1 ENHRY, CDR2 SYGVKD. With 6 bases clipped from V and 4 bases from J, the junction kept 6 bases outside the gene matches. CDR3 in amino acids: CAIRTGGLADTQYF. The CDR3 nucleotides are TGTGCCATCAGAACGGGGGGGCTAGCAGATACGCAGTATTTT.

Turning to this clone: A read error may account for a junction end that differs from germline. The chain combines TRBV3-1 (or the pseudogene TRBV3-2) with TRBJ2-5; 11 bases agree with TRBD2. The CDR3 length is 15 residues. Germline CDR1 reads LGHDT; CDR2 reads YNNKEL (reference sequence). In DNA form, the CDR3 reads TGTGCCAGCAGTCAAGAACTAGCGGGGGTTAGGACCCAGTACTTC. Translated: CASSQELAGVRTQYF.

The chain has TRBV19 and TRBJ2-2; D may be TRBD1 (6 bases). Germline CDR1 reads LNHDA; CDR2 reads SQIVND (reference sequence). V lost 3 bases, J lost 5 bases, and 16 bases lay in between. This CDR3 region has 16 residues. The CDR3 bases are TGTGCCAGTAGTATTCAGACAGGAGGACCAACCGGGGAGCTGTTTTTT. It is translated as CASSIQTGGPTGELFF. The full variable domain, in which reference TRBV19 and TRBJ2-2 provide the parts outside the CDR3, is DGGITQSPKYLFRKEGQNVTLSCEQNLNHDAMYWYRQDPGQGLRLIYYSQIVNDFQKGDIAEGYSVSREKKESFPLTVTSAQKNPTAFYLCASSIQTGGPTGELFFGEGSRLTVL.

The V and J genes are TRBV2 and TRBJ1-4; 8 bases line up with TRBD1. The CDR3 length is 12 residues. CDR1 SNHLY and CDR2 FYNNEI come from the germline V gene. V trimming: 8 bases; J trimming: 7 bases; junction bases outside the gene matches: 3. CDR3 nucleotide sequence: TGTGCCAGCGGGACAGGTCGTGAAAAACTGTTTTTT. This sequence encodes CASGTGREKLFF.

This sequence joins TRBV5-1 and TRBJ1-2; 7 nucleotides align to TRBD1. The CDR3 spans 17 residues. Germline CDR1 and CDR2: SGHRS and YFSETQ. V shed 2 bases, J shed 0 bases, and the junction held 10 bases outside the gene matches. This CDR3 reads CASSFGNRGSANYGYTF. CDR3 bases: TGCGCCAGCAGCTTCGGGAACAGGGGAAGCGCTAACTATGGCTACACCTTC.